The sequence of this T cell receptor (beta chain) was determined in a study of blood T cell repertoires in COVID-19. At the level of the study: Samples of COVID-19 (acute and convalescent) were obtained from the United States, Italy and Spain.

The J segment lost 4 bases and the V segment lost 2 bases, leaving 7 bases of the junction unmatched. CDR1 and CDR2 (germline): SGHRS, YFSETQ. This CDR3 has 17 residues. This table comes from immunoSEQ multiplex PCR, and its TCRdb copy is limited to in-frame clones, with some not included. This sample has 250,000 to 300,000 clones, with around 81% found just once. The chain couples TRBV5-1 to TRBJ1-3, with TRBD1 identical over 12 bases. The sequencing input was peripheral blood. This TCR was recovered from a woman aged 60-75 years with active or convalescent COVID-19. The CDR3 is CASSLSPGTGGGNTIYF. The CDR3 DNA is TGCGCCAGCAGCTTAAGTCCCGGGACAGGGGGCGGAAACACCATATATTTT.